A single sample is the source of the 24 T cell receptor beta chains below, sequenced in a study of CD8+CD57+ T cells in acquired aplastic anemia. Profiling of TCR beta VDJ combinations and CDR3 sequences used genomic DNA as template. TCRdb fed the reads into MiXCR, producing one record per CDR3 protein. This sample has some 200,000 distinct CDR3 sequences, with 34% found just once. The sequencing input was sorted CD4+, CD8+, or CD8+CD57+ T cells (not recorded which) from PBMCs. These receptors were collected from a human donor in good health, serving as a control.

This clonotype came up a few times. The V call is TRBV5-1, the J call TRBJ1-3; tentatively, D is TRBD1 (5 bases). Trimming took off 4 bases at V and 0 bases at J, with 11 bases between the two ends. Germline CDR1 SGHRS, CDR2 YFSETQ. The CDR3 length is 15 residues. CDR3 loop: CASSVGTTSGNTIYF. CDR3 sequence (DNA): TGCGCCAGCAGCGTCGGGACGACCTCTGGAAACACCATATATTTT.

In this sample, this clonotype turned up many times. The V and J genes are TRBV15 and TRBJ1-2; D remains ambiguous. The CDR3 covers 13 residues. Between the trimmed V and J ends, which lost 3 bases and 8 bases, there was a span of 13 bases. Germline V CDR1 and CDR2: LNHNV, YYDKDF (reference sequence). This CDR3 reads CATSSSRLGGYTF. CDR3 in DNA: TGTGCCACCAGCAGCAGCCGCCTAGGGGGCTACACCTTC.

The chain uses TRBV5-6 and TRBJ1-2; D unresolved. The CDR3 runs 12 residues. V lost 1 base and J 5 bases, leaving 6 bases between the germline ends. The V gene's germline CDR1 is SGHDT and CDR2 YYEEEE. DNA for the CDR3: TGTGCCAGCAGCTTGCCAGCTTATGGCTACACCTTC. Protein: CASSLPAYGYTF.

As concerns this clonotype: A much larger clone differs from this one at a single base, so this may be a read error. This chain links TRBV7-3 with TRBJ2-7; D is possibly TRBD1 (7 bases). With 10 bases removed from V and 7 bases from J, the gap between germline ends came to 23 bases. Germline V gene lookup returns CDR1 SGHTA and CDR2 FQGTGA. The CDR3 runs to 14 residues. DNA for the CDR3: TGTGCCATCAGGACAGGAGGGAGCACTCGGGAGCAGTACTTC. The encoded protein is CAIRTGGSTREQYF.

This clonotype was counted between two and nine times. The chain combines TRBV11-2 with TRBJ1-3, with TRBD1 matching over 8 bases. The junction had 4 bases not matched to a gene; V was cut back by 5 bases and J by 1 base. There are 15 residues in the CDR3. The germline V gene encodes CDR1 SGHAT and CDR2 FQNNGV. The DNA of the CDR3 is TGTGCCAGCAGCCACACAGGGGGGTCTGGAAACACCATATATTTT. Protein product: CASSHTGGSGNTIYF.

The V and J genes are TRBV25-1 and TRBJ1-6; TRBD1 matches 9 bases. Trimming at V came to 2 bases and at J to 9 bases, leaving 5 bases not matched to a gene. This CDR3 has 15 residues. From germline, CDR1 is MGHDK and CDR2 SYGVNS. This chain's CDR3 is CASSEGTGFSSPLHF. CDR3 coding DNA: TGTGCCAGCAGTGAAGGGACAGGGTTCAGTTCACCCCTCCACTTT.

As to this clonotype: Germline is not matched at one junction end, which may reflect a read error. The chain is built from TRBV7-8 and TRBJ1-6; TRBD1 might be the D (5 bases). CDR3 size: 12 residues. Germline V gene lookup returns CDR1 SGHVS and CDR2 FQNEAQ. The CDR3 DNA sequence: TGTGCCAGCAGCTTGGGGGATTCACCCCTCCACTTC. It codes for CASSLGDSPLHF.

The chain employs TRBV6-1 and TRBJ1-2, with TRBD1 matching over 8 bases. This CDR3 contains 16 residues. J gave up 8 bases and V 4 bases, and 15 bases lay outside the gene matches. Germline V gene sequence: CDR1 MNHNS, CDR2 SASEGT. The CDR3 DNA reads as TGTGCCAGCAGTGCCCACTTACAGGGGGTGTATGAAGGCTACACCTTC. It encodes CASSAHLQGVYEGYTF.

The chain links TRBV19 to TRBJ2-7; no clear D. The CDR3 length is 16 residues. V lost 5 bases, J lost 2 bases, and 19 bases lay in between. Germline V gene data show CDR1 as LNHDA and CDR2 as SQIVND (reference sequence). The CDR3 DNA is TGTGCCAGTAGTCCCGACCCAGCCGTAGGCACCTACGAGCAGTACTTC. As protein: CASSPDPAVGTYEQYF. Using reference TRBV19 and TRBJ2-7 for the parts outside the CDR3, the full variable domain is DGGITQSPKYLFRKEGQNVTLSCEQNLNHDAMYWYRQDPGQGLRLIYYSQIVNDFQKGDIAEGYSVSREKKESFPLTVTSAQKNPTAFYLCASSPDPAVGTYEQYFGPGTRLTVT.

V is TRBV29-1 and J is TRBJ2-2; D unresolved. The CDR3 totals 13 residues. The germline gives CDR1 SQVTM, CDR2 ANQGSEA. The V end was cut by 2 bases, the J end by 4 bases, with 8 bases between. In DNA form, the CDR3 reads TGCAGCGTTGAAAACGGGCGCACCGGGGAGCTGTTTTTT. Translation: CSVENGRTGELFF.

The J gene is TRBJ2-1, the V gene TRBV15; 10 nucleotides line up with TRBD2. The CDR3 is made up of 15 amino acids. Germline V lookup: CDR1 LNHNV, CDR2 YYDKDF (reference sequence). V was pared by 1 base and J by 8 bases, with 5 bases of the junction left unmatched. The CDR3 DNA follows: TGTGCCACCAGCAGAGGGACTAGCGGTTACGATGAGCAGTTCTTC. Its translation: CATSRGTSGYDEQFF.

This clonotype was found a few times. The J gene is TRBJ2-3, the V gene TRBV11-2; possible D gene TRBD1, 5 bases. Germline values: CDR1 SGHAT, CDR2 FQNNGV. V was pared by 5 bases and J by 10 bases, with 16 bases between. The CDR3 is made up of 13 amino acids. The CDR3 spells CASSPSVQGAQYF. The CDR3 nucleotides read TGTGCCAGCAGCCCATCCGTGCAGGGTGCGCAGTATTTT.

The V and J genes are TRBV9 and TRBJ2-5; D is unresolved. This CDR3 comprises 12 residues. Germline-derived CDR1 and CDR2 are SGDLS and YYNGEE. Deletions cut 0 bases from V and 4 bases from J, with 4 bases between. The CDR3 sequence is CASSVAGETQYF. The CDR3 bases are TGTGCCAGCAGCGTAGCGGGAGAGACCCAGTACTTC.

About this clonotype: Germline and junction disagree at one end, which may indicate a read error. The V gene is TRBV10-3, the J gene TRBJ2-1; 10 nucleotides match TRBD2. Germline CDR1 and CDR2: ENHRY and SYGVKD. The CDR3 has 15 residues. CDR3 bases: TGTGCCAGCAGTCTTCAACTAGCGGGATACAATGAGCAGTTCTTC. As protein: CASSLQLAGYNEQFF.

The chain recombines TRBV5-1 with TRBJ1-6; a possible D gene is TRBD1 (6 bases). The CDR3 is 15 amino acids. Deletions cut 0 bases from V and 4 bases from J, with 8 bases between. Germline assignment: CDR1 SGHRS and CDR2 YFSETQ. CDR3 DNA: TGCGCCAGCAGCTTGGGACAGGCTTATAATTCACCCCTCCACTTT. This translates into CASSLGQAYNSPLHF.

This clonotype showed up many times. The J gene is TRBJ2-3, the V gene TRBV11-2; 9 bases are shared with TRBD1. CDR1 and CDR2 (germline): SGHAT, FQNNGV. Trimming cost V 5 bases and J 1 base; bases outside gene matches: 4. CDR3 length: 15 residues. Written as DNA, the CDR3 is TGTGCCAGCAGCCTGCGGACAGGGGGCACAGATACGCAGTATTTT. Residues: CASSLRTGGTDTQYF. The variable domain in full, completed from reference TRBV11-2 and TRBJ2-3, reads EAGVAQSPRYKIIEKRQSVAFWCNPISGHATLYWYQQILGQGPKLLIQFQNNGVVDDSQLPKDRFSAERLKGVDSTLKIQPAKLEDSAVYLCASSLRTGGTDTQYFGPGTRLTVL.

The rearrangement uses TRBV11-1 and TRBJ2-7, with 7 nucleotides matching TRBD2. Germline V lookup: CDR1 SGHAT, CDR2 FQDESV (reference sequence). The V and J ends lost 1 base and 4 bases, in that order; junction bases with no gene match: 7. The CDR3 is 15 residues long. The DNA for the CDR3 is TGTGCCAGCAGCTTAGTGCCTGGGACTACATACGAGCAGTACTTC. As protein: CASSLVPGTTYEQYF.

This clonotype has a handful of counts. The rearrangement uses TRBV5-1 and TRBJ2-1; 11 nucleotides line up with TRBD2. Germline V gene data show CDR1 as SGHRS and CDR2 as YFSETQ. The CDR3 covers 15 residues. The V segment lost 4 bases and the J segment 5 bases; nucleotides outside the gene matches: 5. In DNA form, the CDR3 reads TGCGCCAGCAGCATACTAGCGGGAGCCCACAATGAGCAGTTCTTC. Translating it yields CASSILAGAHNEQFF.

A few counts support this clonotype. The V call is TRBV2, the J call TRBJ2-1; 9 bases are shared with TRBD2. V trimming: 8 bases; J trimming: 11 bases; junction bases outside the gene matches: 16. CDR3 length: 15 residues. In germline, CDR1 is SNHLY, CDR2 FYNNEI. The CDR3 spells CASGVGRGGITKQFF. Here the CDR3 DNA reads TGTGCCAGCGGGGTTGGGCGGGGGGGCATAACGAAGCAGTTCTTC. The variable domain in full, completed from reference TRBV2 and TRBJ2-1, reads EPEVTQTPSHQVTQMGQEVILRCVPISNHLYFYWYRQILGQKVEFLVSFYNNEISEKSEIFDDQFSVERPDGSNFTLKIRSTKLEDSAMYFCASGVGRGGITKQFFGPGTRLTVL.

The chain has TRBV9 and TRBJ2-6; no clear D gene. The CDR3 spans 17 residues. Trimming removed 7 bases from V and 0 bases from J, with 17 bases in between. Germline V lookup: CDR1 SGDLS, CDR2 YYNGEE. The CDR3 nucleotides read TGTGCCAGCTCAGTGGCAGCTCAACCCTCTGGGGCCAACGTCCTGACTTTC. It specifies CASSVAAQPSGANVLTF.

This clonotype came up many times. The genes are TRBV10-3 and TRBJ2-1; possibly TRBD1 for D (5 bases). The CDR3 spans 13 residues. Looked up from germline, CDR1 is ENHRY and CDR2 is SYGVKD. The germline V and J ends were trimmed by 6 bases and 8 bases, with 14 bases remaining between them. As DNA, the CDR3 is TGTGCCATCAGAACACCAGGGAAGGATGAGCAGTTCTTC. It codes for CAIRTPGKDEQFF.

The chain joins TRBV2 to TRBJ2-7; 8 bases match TRBD2. Trimming at V came to 6 bases and at J to 2 bases, leaving 9 bases not matched to a gene. The CDR3 sequence is 15 residues long. The germline gives CDR1 SNHLY, CDR2 FYNNEI. CDR3 sequence (DNA): TGTGCCAGCAGGGATACTAGCGGAGGCACCTACGAGCAGTACTTC. It specifies CASRDTSGGTYEQYF. The full variable domain, its missing parts supplied by reference TRBV2 and TRBJ2-7, is EPEVTQTPSHQVTQMGQEVILRCVPISNHLYFYWYRQILGQKVEFLVSFYNNEISEKSEIFDDQFSVERPDGSNFTLKIRSTKLEDSAMYFCASRDTSGGTYEQYFGPGTRLTVT.

Turning to this clonotype: A much larger clone is a single base away; this may be a read error. This chain uses TRBV6-1 with TRBJ1-1; D is uncertain. Germline values: CDR1 MNHNS, CDR2 SASEGT. The CDR3 is 13 amino acids. CDR3 sequence: CASRTLLNTGAFF. CDR3 sequence (DNA): TGTGCCAGCAGGACTCTCCTGAACACTGGAGCTTTCTTT.

This clonotype was seen a handful of times. V usage is TRBV2 and J usage is TRBJ1-6; 8 bases are shared with TRBD1. There are 14 residues in the CDR3. The germline CDR1 and CDR2 sequences are SNHLY and FYNNEI. Trimming removed 8 bases from V and 8 bases from J; junction bases left unmatched: 8. The CDR3 here is CASGAETGDSPLHF. CDR3 bases: TGTGCCAGCGGGGCAGAGACAGGGGATTCACCCCTCCACTTT. Full variable domain (outside the CDR3, taken from reference TRBV2 and TRBJ1-6): EPEVTQTPSHQVTQMGQEVILRCVPISNHLYFYWYRQILGQKVEFLVSFYNNEISEKSEIFDDQFSVERPDGSNFTLKIRSTKLEDSAMYFCASGAETGDSPLHFGNGTRLTVT.